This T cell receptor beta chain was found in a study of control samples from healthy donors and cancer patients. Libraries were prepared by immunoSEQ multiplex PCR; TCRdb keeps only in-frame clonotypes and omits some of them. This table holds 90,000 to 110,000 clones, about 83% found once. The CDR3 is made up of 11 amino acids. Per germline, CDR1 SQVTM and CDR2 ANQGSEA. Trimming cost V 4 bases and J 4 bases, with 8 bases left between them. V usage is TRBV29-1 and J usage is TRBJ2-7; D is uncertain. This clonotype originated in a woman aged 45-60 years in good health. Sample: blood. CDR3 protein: CSVGTGYEQYF. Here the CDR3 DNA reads TGCAGCGTTGGAACTGGGTACGAGCAGTACTTC.